This T cell receptor (beta chain) was captured in a study of Graves' ophthalmopathy and Graves' hyperthyroidism. Regarding the study as a whole: Also, most clonotypes expanded in the thyroid above 0.001 frequency appeared in blood. Discrimination between ophthalmopathy and stable hyperthyroidism by a 13-signature model showed 87.88% sensitivity and almost 83% specificity.

This clonotype was seen many times. Antigen unknown. A much more abundant neighbour one base away suggests this may be a read error. Amplification from RNA transcripts yielded the TCR beta CDR3 regions. Scientists carried out first-round RT-PCR using HTBI primers and then a second-round multiplex PCR. TCRdb reprocessed the multiplex PCR reads via MiXCR and lists one record per CDR3 protein. The table shows about 370,000 distinct CDR3 sequences, with roughly 15% occurring only once. Sequencing used peripheral blood. This clonotype originated in an adult woman with stable Graves' hyperthyroidism.

The CDR3 DNA reads TGTGCCAGCAGCTACCAACCCTACGAGCAGTACTTC. This encodes CASSYQPYEQYF. V usage is TRBV11-2 and J usage is TRBJ2-7; D not certain. The length of the CDR3 is 12 residues. Germline assignment: CDR1 SGHAT and CDR2 FQNNGV. The V and J ends lost 4 bases and 2 bases respectively, with 6 bases between them.